This record looks at one T cell receptor (beta chain) sequence and its context. These data originate in a study of blood T cell repertoires in COVID-19. Study information: The United States, Italy and Spain were the sources of the acute and convalescent COVID-19 samples. Sources were T cells, B-cell-depleted T cells, or PBMCs; the material itself was cDNA or gDNA.

The CDR3 sequence is 12 residues long. V lost 2 bases to trimming and J lost 7 bases, with 8 bases between them. Germline lookup yields CDR1 MNHEY and CDR2 SVGEGT. Authors' data handling: Using reference gene primer amplification, nucleated cell counts were estimated. Profiled with immunoSEQ multiplex PCR; TCRdb holds only in-frame clones, not every one. The V and J calls and clone size are taken from that table; D and trimming were inferred from the DNA. The table lists roughly 71,000 clones, roughly 85% of them singletons. The genes are TRBV6-2 or TRBV6-3 and TRBJ1-2, with D possibly TRBD1 on 5 matching bases. The receptor's source is a man aged 45-60 years with acute or convalescent COVID-19. Source material: peripheral blood. Here the CDR3 reads CASSYPGGGYTF. CDR3 nucleotides: TGTGCCAGCAGTTACCCGGGGGGTGGCTACACCTTC.